This entry lists 10 T cell receptor beta chains sequenced from one sample in a study of cytomegalovirus exposure and HLA in healthy donors. Amplification used 60 Vbeta primers and 13 Jbeta primers. TCRdb's copy holds only in-frame clones and misses some; the assay was immunoSEQ multiplex PCR. The table records over 100,000 clones, around nine tenths of them present only once. Material: PBMCs. The receptors here all came from a woman aged 25 to 39 in good health and CMV-seronegative.

The rearrangement joins TRBV2 to TRBJ1-6; D may be TRBD1 (5 bases). Germline loops: CDR1 SNHLY, CDR2 FYNNEI. The CDR3 contains 15 residues. V was cut by 1 base and J by 7 bases, with 11 bases left in between. The CDR3 bases are TGTGCCAGCAGTGAAGAAGGGGTGGGGAATTCACCCCTCCACTTT. Translating it yields CASSEEGVGNSPLHF. The full variable domain, completed using reference TRBV2 and TRBJ1-6, is EPEVTQTPSHQVTQMGQEVILRCVPISNHLYFYWYRQILGQKVEFLVSFYNNEISEKSEIFDDQFSVERPDGSNFTLKIRSTKLEDSAMYFCASSEEGVGNSPLHFGNGTRLTVT.

This chain uses TRBV28 with TRBJ2-3; 10 bases fit TRBD1. The CDR3 loop spans 16 amino acids. V was pared by 7 bases and J by 8 bases, with 15 bases of the junction left unmatched. CDR1 is MDHEN and CDR2 is SYDVKM in the germline V gene. The CDR3 is CASKSGGTGEVGTQYF. CDR3 nucleotide sequence: TGTGCCAGCAAATCGGGGGGGACAGGGGAAGTGGGTACGCAGTATTTT. The full variable domain, completed using reference TRBV28 and TRBJ2-3, is DVKVTQSSRYLVKRTGEKVFLECVQDMDHENMFWYRQDPGLGLRLIYFSYDVKMKEKGDIPEGYSVSREKKERFSLILESASTNQTSMYLCASKSGGTGEVGTQYFGPGTRLTVL.

The chain links TRBV2 to TRBJ1-4; 7 nucleotides align to TRBD1. In germline, CDR1 is SNHLY, CDR2 FYNNEI. The CDR3 has 12 amino acids. V was clipped by 4 bases and J by 12 bases; unmatched bases: 5. CDR3 coding DNA: TGTGCCAGCAGTGCGGACAGGTTCGAACTGTTTTTT. It yields the protein CASSADRFELFF.

The J gene is TRBJ1-5, the V gene TRBV27; the match to TRBD1 covers 12 bases. Germline assignment: CDR1 MNHEY and CDR2 SMNVEV (reference sequence). The CDR3 totals 16 residues. J lost 3 bases, V lost 4 bases, and 4 bases had no gene match. The DNA for the CDR3 is TGTGCCAGCAGTTCTGGGACAGGGGGCACCAATCAGCCCCAGCATTTT. Amino acids: CASSSGTGGTNQPQHF.

This chain uses TRBV19 with TRBJ1-3, with D possibly matching TRBD1 (6 bases). The germline V gene encodes CDR1 LNHDA and CDR2 SQIVND (reference sequence). The CDR3 length is 15 residues. V dropped 4 bases and J dropped 0 bases, with 10 bases sitting between them. This CDR3 is CASSTGARSGNTIYF. The CDR3 nucleotides are TGTGCCAGTAGTACAGGGGCCCGCTCTGGAAACACCATATATTTT.

The chain employs TRBV4-3 and TRBJ1-2; 8 nucleotides agree with TRBD1. V was clipped by 2 bases and J by 8 bases; unmatched bases: 10. Germline V gene lookup returns CDR1 LGHNA and CDR2 YSLEER. This CDR3 has 15 amino acids. CDR3 bases: TGCGCCAGCAGCCAACTCCTGCAGGGGGCTGGCGGCTACACCTTC. The encoded protein is CASSQLLQGAGGYTF.

This chain uses TRBV15 with TRBJ2-5; 10 bases match TRBD1. The junction had 8 bases not matched to a gene; V was cut back by 0 bases and J by 7 bases. From germline, CDR1 is LNHNV and CDR2 YYDKDF (reference sequence). This CDR3 contains 16 residues. This CDR3 is CATSRDFGTGAATQYF. CDR3 nucleotides: TGTGCCACCAGCAGAGACTTTGGGACAGGGGCTGCGACCCAGTACTTC.

Worth noting for this clone: This sample includes further DNA sequences coding for the same CDR3. CDR3 DNA sequence: TGTGCCAGCAGCCCTCGGGACAGGTCATACGAGCAGTACTTC. It encodes CASSPRDRSYEQYF. The chain combines TRBV7-9 with TRBJ2-7; 8 bases agree with TRBD1. The CDR3 length is 14 residues. Unmatched junction bases numbered 7, after V lost 5 bases and J lost 4 bases. Germline CDR1 is SEHNR and CDR2 is FQNEAQ (reference sequence).

This chain joins TRBV5-1 and TRBJ2-3; D ambiguous. The CDR3 runs to 14 residues. In germline, CDR1 is SGHRS, CDR2 YFSETQ. The ends were cut back, 0 bases at V and 0 bases at J, with 5 bases in the middle. The CDR3 DNA is TGCGCCAGCAGCTTGGAAACTAGCACAGATACGCAGTATTTT. Its protein is CASSLETSTDTQYF.

The V and J genes are TRBV9 and TRBJ1-2; 7 bases are a match to TRBD1. The germline V gene has CDR1 SGDLS and CDR2 YYNGEE. The trim removed 3 bases at V and 1 base at J, leaving 3 bases unmatched. The CDR3 contains 14 residues. CDR3 nucleotide sequence: TGTGCCAGCAGCGAGGGACAGATTAACTATGGCTACACCTTC. Translation gives CASSEGQINYGYTF.